This T cell receptor (beta chain) was captured in a study of blood T cell repertoires in COVID-19. Clones were sequenced by immunoSEQ multiplex PCR, and TCRdb holds only the in-frame ones, with some missing. This repertoire shows hundreds of thousands of clones, 80% to 90% found once; its top ten account for more than 2%. This clone was picked up a small number of times. This CDR3 has 15 residues. With 4 bases clipped from V and 2 bases from J, the junction kept 8 bases outside the gene matches. In germline, CDR1 is SGDLS, CDR2 YYNGEE. What was sequenced was PBMCs or T cells enriched from blood (not recorded which). The receptor was isolated from a man aged 25 to 40 who had recovered from COVID-19. The V gene is TRBV9, the J gene TRBJ1-2; TRBD1 aligns across 7 bases. The CDR3 region has the DNA TGTGCCAGCAGCCCCAGGGGGGCGGGAAACTATGGCTACACCTTC. This codes for CASSPRGAGNYGYTF.